One T cell receptor beta chain is described in this entry. Antigen unknown. The data derive from a study of lymphopenia after photon versus proton radiotherapy. Notes on the study in general: After the lymphocyte nadir, photon-treated repertoires showed oligoclonal expansion, especially of CD8+ Temra cells. Under photons, naive T cells and diversity fell while effector/memory populations rose.

Using immunoSEQ multiplex PCR, the repertoire was profiled, and TCRdb retains in-frame clones only, with some absent. The repertoire holds around 64,000 clones, with around 90% as singletons. From germline, CDR1 is PRHDT and CDR2 FYEKMQ (reference sequence). V shed 5 bases and J 4 bases; nucleotides not matched to a gene: 3. This CDR3 region has 15 residues. This sequence was found in an elderly man with esophageal cancer. This sequence joins TRBV13 and TRBJ2-1; 12 bases are a match to TRBD2. The specimen was peripheral blood, collected from a patient treated with proton-based radiotherapy. The CDR3 nucleotides read TGTGCCAGCAGCCCAACTAGCGGGGGGTACAATGAGCAGTTCTTC. This sequence encodes CASSPTSGGYNEQFF.